Listed below are T cell receptor beta chains from one sample, sequenced in a study of CD8 T cells in Susac syndrome. TCRdb used MiXCR to reprocess the immunoSEQ multiplex PCR reads, holding one entry per CDR3 protein. The sample lists more than 150,000 distinct CDR3 sequences; just under 95% were seen once. Sequences were obtained from CD4+ T cells from PBMCs. These receptors originate from a human donor in good health. Both conserved end residues are part of each CDR3. Fields, in order: D gene, clone size, V gene, J gene, CDR3 protein, CDR3 DNA. The D gene is left open where the match is weak. Not all rows give a size; the values are once, few, many and, for expanded clones, a class.

NA	NA	TRBV27	TRBJ2-7	CASSYDWESYEQYF	TGTGCCAGCAGTTACGACTGGGAGTCCTACGAGCAGTACTTC
NA	NA	TRBV20-1	TRBJ2-3	CSARDVAGLTSTDTQYF	TGCAGTGCTAGAGACGTGGCAGGTTTGACTAGCACAGATACGCAGTATTTT
NA	NA	TRBV2	TRBJ2-1	CASSAEGPVVNEQFF	TGTGCCAGCAGTGCCGAGGGTCCGGTGGTGAATGAGCAGTTCTTC
TRBD1	NA	TRBV5-4	TRBJ1-2	CASSSRDRLYGYTF	TGTGCCAGCAGCAGCCGGGACAGACTCTATGGCTACACCTTC
NA	NA	TRBV2	TRBJ2-3	CASSDPEGTQYF	TGTGCCAGCAGTGACCCGGAAGGTACGCAGTATTTT
NA	NA	TRBV29-1	TRBJ1-2	CSVFDNDYGYTF	TGCAGCGTATTCGACAACGACTATGGCTACACCTTC
NA	NA	TRBV6-5	TRBJ1-2	CASAKLRGADYGYTF	TGTGCCAGCGCAAAACTCCGGGGCGCGGACTATGGCTACACCTTC
TRBD1	NA	TRBV29-1	TRBJ2-1	CSVEGQGFEQFF	TGCAGCGTTGAGGGACAGGGGTTTGAGCAGTTCTTC
NA	NA	TRBV7-2	TRBJ1-5	CASSPDSPNQPQHF	TGTGCCAGCAGCCCCGACAGTCCTAATCAGCCCCAGCATTTT
NA	NA	TRBV7-9	TRBJ2-3	CASSNTQRADTQYF	TGTGCCAGCAGCAATACACAGAGGGCAGATACGCAGTATTTT
TRBD1	once	TRBV20-1	TRBJ2-5	CSARIFRGQGRMETQYF	TGCAGTGCTAGAATCTTCAGGGGGCAGGGGAGAATGGAGACCCAGTACTTC
TRBD1	NA	TRBV9	TRBJ2-7	CASSAGTGGYEQYF	TGTGCCAGCAGCGCCGGGACAGGGGGCTACGAGCAGTACTTC
TRBD1	NA	TRBV6-2/TRBV6-3	TRBJ2-7	CASSYGQGSSYEQYF	TGTGCCAGCAGTTACGGACAGGGGAGCTCCTACGAGCAGTACTTC
TRBD1	NA	TRBV4-3	TRBJ2-2	CASSPSRTGDFTGELFF	TGCGCCAGCAGCCCCAGCAGGACAGGAGATTTCACCGGGGAGCTGTTTTTT
TRBD2	NA	TRBV3-1	TRBJ2-3	CASSQRSSGGASHYTQYF	TGTGCCAGCAGCCAACGCTCTAGCGGGGGGGCCAGCCATTATACGCAGTATTTT
NA	NA	TRBV7-3	TRBJ2-7	CASSLTGRHEQYF	TGTGCCAGCAGCTTGACAGGGAGGCACGAGCAGTACTTC
NA	NA	TRBV15	TRBJ1-3	CATSSRVSGNTIYF	TGTGCCACCAGCAGCAGGGTTTCTGGAAACACCATATATTTT
NA	NA	TRBV2	TRBJ2-3	CASSEPQGRGDTQYF	TGTGCCAGCAGTGAACCGCAGGGGCGAGGAGATACGCAGTATTTT
TRBD1	NA	TRBV20-1	TRBJ1-2	CSAPRDGTGGYTF	TGCAGTGCTCCCAGAGATGGGACAGGTGGCTACACCTTC
NA	once	TRBV29-1	TRBJ1-4	CSADLRGGGEKLFF	TGCAGCGCCGACTTACGGGGCGGGGGTGAAAAACTGTTTTTT
NA	NA	TRBV20-1	TRBJ2-5	CSARVSQETQYF	TGCAGTGCTAGGGTCAGCCAAGAGACCCAGTACTTC
NA	once	TRBV25-1	TRBJ2-1	CASSEAGASVNEQFF	TGTGCCAGCAGTGAAGCGGGGGCGAGTGTCAATGAGCAGTTCTTC
NA	NA	TRBV20-1	TRBJ2-7	CSALETGLAYEQYF	TGCAGTGCTCTTGAGACGGGCCTAGCGTACGAGCAGTACTTC
TRBD1	NA	TRBV29-1	TRBJ1-2	CSVEATGVVYGYTF	TGCAGCGTTGAAGCGACAGGGGTCGTCTATGGCTACACCTTC
TRBD2	NA	TRBV29-1	TRBJ2-1	CSIGQTSGGLPQFF	TGCAGCATCGGCCAGACTAGCGGGGGACTACCCCAGTTCTTC
TRBD1	NA	TRBV20-1	TRBJ2-3	CSAIRDRTDTQYF	TGCAGTGCAATCCGGGACAGGACAGATACGCAGTATTTT
TRBD2	NA	TRBV11-1	TRBJ2-1	CASSLGGLQSYNEQFF	TGTGCCAGCAGCTTAGGGGGACTACAATCCTACAATGAGCAGTTCTTC
TRBD2	NA	TRBV20-1	TRBJ2-1	CSARGRSPSGGGNEQFF	TGCAGTGCTAGAGGGAGAAGCCCTAGCGGGGGTGGGAATGAGCAGTTCTTC
NA	NA	TRBV6-2/TRBV6-3	TRBJ2-7	CASSPRDDEQYF	TGTGCCAGCAGCCCAAGGGATGACGAGCAGTACTTC
TRBD1	NA	TRBV30	TRBJ1-5	CAWSVQGGQPQHF	TGTGCCTGGAGTGTACAGGGGGGACAGCCCCAGCATTTT
NA	once	TRBV3-1	TRBJ2-1	CASSQGSYSYNEQFF	TGTGCCAGCAGCCAAGGGTCTTATTCCTACAATGAGCAGTTCTTC
NA	once	TRBV5-1	TRBJ1-2	CASPRDVGYTF	TGCGCCAGCCCACGGGATGTTGGCTACACCTTC
NA	NA	TRBV30	TRBJ1-5	CAWSIQVSDQPQHF	TGTGCCTGGAGTATACAGGTCTCTGATCAGCCCCAGCATTTT
NA	NA	TRBV20-1	TRBJ2-7	CSARGLFGQRHGEQYF	TGCAGTGCTAGGGGGCTCTTCGGACAGCGACACGGCGAGCAGTACTTC
TRBD2	once	TRBV3-1	TRBJ2-1	CASSQDASGGHEQFF	TGTGCCAGCAGCCAAGACGCTAGCGGGGGCCATGAGCAGTTCTTC
NA	NA	TRBV5-1	TRBJ1-1	CASSLEAASTEAFF	TGCGCCAGCAGCTTGGAAGCAGCGAGCACTGAAGCTTTCTTT
TRBD1	NA	TRBV19	TRBJ2-7	CASGGQGGYEQYF	TGTGCCAGTGGGGGACAGGGCGGATACGAGCAGTACTTC
NA	NA	TRBV28	TRBJ2-7	CASSLTAGYEQYF	TGTGCCAGCAGTTTAACGGCAGGCTACGAGCAGTACTTC
NA	NA	TRBV7-2	TRBJ2-5	CASSGQLQETQYF	TGTGCCAGCAGCGGACAGCTACAAGAGACCCAGTACTTC
NA	NA	TRBV3-1	TRBJ2-2	CASSQFSPGELFF	TGTGCCAGCAGCCAATTCTCCCCCGGGGAGCTGTTTTTT
TRBD1	NA	TRBV7-9	TRBJ2-3	CASGTGYTDTQYF	TGTGCCAGCGGGACAGGGTACACAGATACGCAGTATTTT
NA	NA	TRBV10-3	TRBJ2-5	CAIAPGDPETQYF	TGTGCCATCGCGCCGGGCGATCCAGAGACCCAGTACTTC
NA	NA	TRBV29-1	TRBJ1-1	CSVVYGGNTEAFF	TGCAGCGTTGTGTATGGGGGGAACACTGAAGCTTTCTTT
TRBD2	NA	TRBV18	TRBJ2-1	CASSPTSGVVNEQFF	TGTGCCAGCTCACCGACTAGCGGGGTCGTCAATGAGCAGTTCTTC
NA	NA	TRBV4-2	TRBJ1-1	CASSQGEGWSTEAFF	TGTGCCAGCAGCCAAGGAGAGGGGTGGAGCACTGAAGCTTTCTTT
NA	NA	TRBV30	TRBJ2-7	CAWSVGGFLYEQYF	TGTGCCTGGAGTGTAGGCGGCTTCCTCTACGAGCAGTACTTC
NA	once	TRBV7-8	TRBJ1-2	CASSLRSEGTYGYTF	TGTGCCAGCAGCTTAAGGTCAGAGGGCACTTATGGCTACACCTTC
TRBD1	NA	TRBV29-1	TRBJ2-3	CSVGPRGQGRSDTQYF	TGCAGCGTTGGGCCCCGGGGACAGGGCAGGAGCGATACGCAGTATTTT
TRBD2	NA	TRBV7-2	TRBJ2-7	CASSLWASGDAMGEQYF	TGTGCCAGCAGCTTATGGGCTAGCGGGGATGCAATGGGCGAGCAGTACTTC
NA	NA	TRBV12-3/TRBV12-4	TRBJ1-2	CASSGTVNYGYTF	TGTGCCAGCAGTGGGACGGTAAACTATGGCTACACCTTC
NA	NA	TRBV6-1	TRBJ2-7	CASSDLRDGGLYEQYF	TGTGCCAGCAGTGATTTGCGGGACGGGGGACTCTACGAGCAGTACTTC
NA	NA	TRBV30	TRBJ2-3	CAWSVRASGTDTQYF	TGTGCCTGGAGTGTACGGGCTAGCGGCACAGATACGCAGTATTTT